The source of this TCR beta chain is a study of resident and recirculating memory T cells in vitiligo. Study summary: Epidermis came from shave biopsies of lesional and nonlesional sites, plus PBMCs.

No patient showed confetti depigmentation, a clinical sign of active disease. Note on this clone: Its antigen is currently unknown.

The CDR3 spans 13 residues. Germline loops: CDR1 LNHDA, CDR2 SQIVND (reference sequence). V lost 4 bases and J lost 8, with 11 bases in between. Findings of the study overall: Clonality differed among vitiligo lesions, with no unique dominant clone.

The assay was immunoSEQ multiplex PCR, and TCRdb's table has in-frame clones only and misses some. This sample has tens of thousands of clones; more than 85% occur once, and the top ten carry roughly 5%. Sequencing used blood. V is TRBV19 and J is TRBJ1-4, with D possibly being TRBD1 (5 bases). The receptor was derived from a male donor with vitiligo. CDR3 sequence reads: CASSSVPGEKLFF. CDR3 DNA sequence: TGTGCCAGTAGTAGTGTTCCAGGGGAAAAACTGTTTTTT.